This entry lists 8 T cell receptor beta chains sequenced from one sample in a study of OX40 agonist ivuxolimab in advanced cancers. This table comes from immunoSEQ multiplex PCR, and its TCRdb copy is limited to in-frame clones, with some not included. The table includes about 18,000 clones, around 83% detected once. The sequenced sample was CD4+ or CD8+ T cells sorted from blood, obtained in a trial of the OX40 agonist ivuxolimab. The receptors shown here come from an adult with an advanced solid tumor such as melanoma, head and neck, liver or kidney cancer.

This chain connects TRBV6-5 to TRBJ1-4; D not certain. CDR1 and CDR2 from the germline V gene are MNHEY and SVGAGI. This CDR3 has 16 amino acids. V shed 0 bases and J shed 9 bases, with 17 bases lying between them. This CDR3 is CASSYSGSGVVQKLFF. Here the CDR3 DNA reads TGTGCCAGCAGTTACTCTGGGAGCGGGGTTGTGCAAAAACTGTTTTTT.

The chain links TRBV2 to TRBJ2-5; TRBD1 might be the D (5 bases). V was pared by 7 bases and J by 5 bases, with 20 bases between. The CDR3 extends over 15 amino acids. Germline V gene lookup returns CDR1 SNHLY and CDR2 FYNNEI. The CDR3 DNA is TGTGCCAGCACCACCGACAGCGCAATGGGGGAGACCCAGTACTTC. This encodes CASTTDSAMGETQYF.

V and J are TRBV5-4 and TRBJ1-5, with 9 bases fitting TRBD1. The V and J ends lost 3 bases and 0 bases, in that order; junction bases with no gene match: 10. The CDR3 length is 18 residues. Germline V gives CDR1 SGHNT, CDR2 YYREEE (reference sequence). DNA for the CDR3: TGTGCCAGCAGCTCTAATCAACGACAGGGGGGTAGCAATCAGCCCCAGCATTTT. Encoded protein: CASSSNQRQGGSNQPQHF.

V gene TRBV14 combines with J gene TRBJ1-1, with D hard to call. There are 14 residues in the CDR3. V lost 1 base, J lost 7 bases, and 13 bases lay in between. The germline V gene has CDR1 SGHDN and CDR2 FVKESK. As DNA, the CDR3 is TGTGCCAGCAGCCAAGGGGCCCTACGTGATGAAGCTTTCTTT. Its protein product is CASSQGALRDEAFF.

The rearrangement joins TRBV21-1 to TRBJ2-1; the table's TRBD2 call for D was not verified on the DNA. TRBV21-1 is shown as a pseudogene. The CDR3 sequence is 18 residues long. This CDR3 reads CASSKAGDSLKADNEQFF. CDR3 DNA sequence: TGTGCCAGCAGCAAAGCTGGGGACTCCCTAAAAGCCGACAATGAGCAGTTCTTC.

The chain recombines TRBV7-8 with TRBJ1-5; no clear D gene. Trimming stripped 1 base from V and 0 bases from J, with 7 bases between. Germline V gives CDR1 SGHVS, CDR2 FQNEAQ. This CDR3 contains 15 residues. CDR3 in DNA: TGTGCCAGCAGCTTAGGGGTCGGTAGCAATCAGCCCCAGCATTTT. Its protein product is CASSLGVGSNQPQHF.

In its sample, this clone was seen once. For the CDR3, the DNA is TGCGCCAGCATTGCGGAGTTAGCCAAAAACATTCAGTACTTC. Its protein product is CASIAELAKNIQYF. The J gene is TRBJ2-4, the V gene TRBV10-2; no clear D. The CDR3 length is 14 residues. V lost 7 bases to trimming and J lost 0 bases, with 10 bases between them. Germline V gene data show CDR1 as WSHSY and CDR2 as SAAADI.

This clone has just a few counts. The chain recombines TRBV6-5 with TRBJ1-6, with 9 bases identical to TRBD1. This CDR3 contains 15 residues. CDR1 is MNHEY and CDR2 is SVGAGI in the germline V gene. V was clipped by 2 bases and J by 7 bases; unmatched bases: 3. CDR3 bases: TGTGCCAGCAGTTACACAGGGGGCGACAATTCACCCCTCCACTTT. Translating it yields CASSYTGGDNSPLHF.